This TCR beta chain was profiled in a study of neoadjuvant anti-PD-1 for oral cavity cancer. Study information: Most patients had three to four biweekly doses of 3 mg/kg nivolumab before resection. Non-progressing patients received a fourth nivolumab dose near day 43, then surgery on days 50-56.

The CDR3 has 13 residues. Trimming pared 1 base from V and 5 bases from J, leaving 8 bases between. Germline V CDR1 and CDR2: LNHDA, SQIVND (reference sequence). Time point described: after neoadjuvant nivolumab, at surgical resection. Clones were sequenced by immunoSEQ multiplex PCR, and TCRdb holds only the in-frame ones, with some missing. The sample yields some 8,200 clones, roughly 74% seen once. This clone has a handful of counts. The chain employs TRBV19 and TRBJ1-2; D not resolved. This material consisted of PBMCs, taken after nivolumab (anti-PD-1) treatment. This TCR was recovered from a person aged 35-79 years with oral cavity squamous cell carcinoma. In DNA form, the CDR3 reads TGTGCCAGTAGTATAGGACCGGGATATGGCTACACCTTC. This encodes CASSIGPGYGYTF.